A selection of T cell receptor beta chains follows, all from one sample in a study of T cell responses to AZD1222 COVID-19 vaccine. Data came from immunoSEQ multiplex PCR; TCRdb stores just in-frame clones and leaves some out. Among some 150,000 clones, around nine tenths were seen once, and the ten largest hold 3% to 4%. Sequencing was performed on peripheral blood, taken 28 days after the second AZD1222 dose. These receptors all stem from an adult who received the AZD1222 COVID-19 vaccine. The CDR3 runs from the conserved cysteine through the conserved F or W. A D gene is named only where the DNA matches it firmly.

CDR3aa | v_gene | d_gene | j_gene
CASSGDGRANQPQHF | TRBV2 | - | TRBJ1-5
CASSIWMDWARLHEAFF | TRBV19 | - | TRBJ1-1
CATGTGGNQPQHF | TRBV24-1 | TRBD1 | TRBJ1-5
CASTQQGGGQETQYF | TRBV7-2 | - | TRBJ2-5
CASSSYSIMNTEAFF | TRBV27 | - | TRBJ1-1
CASSLAAMSYEQYF | TRBV7-2 | - | TRBJ2-7
CASSPPLRQGATEAFF | TRBV18 | TRBD1 | TRBJ1-1
CSVAESSYEQYF | TRBV29-1 | - | TRBJ2-7
CASSIQGAWYEQYF | TRBV27 | TRBD1 | TRBJ2-7
CSVRGQIDEQFF | TRBV29-1 | - | TRBJ2-1
CASSQDPQGLTYEQYF | TRBV4-1 | - | TRBJ2-7
CASSTQYNSPLHF | TRBV11-2 | - | TRBJ1-6
CASSPRRGAGLFF | TRBV9 | - | TRBJ2-1
CASSGVPHPGETQYF | TRBV9 | - | TRBJ2-5
CASSPFLGSYEQYF | TRBV4-1 | - | TRBJ2-7
CATSRDPLSEAFF | TRBV15 | - | TRBJ1-1
CASSLRAGTGELFF | TRBV5-1 | - | TRBJ2-2
CASGLAGGRTDTQYF | TRBV5-5 | TRBD2 | TRBJ2-3
CSVVGDRAGNEQFF | TRBV29-1 | TRBD1 | TRBJ2-1
CASSSTAVTTYEQYF | TRBV6-9 | - | TRBJ2-7
CASSQPIWEYEQYF | TRBV4-1 | - | TRBJ2-7
CASSQEGVRKNSPLHF | TRBV4-1 | - | TRBJ1-6
CASSELDVYNEQFF | TRBV10-2 | - | TRBJ2-1
CASRQGLNDQPQHF | TRBV6-5 | - | TRBJ1-5
CASRDRGKDYGYTF | TRBV6-5 | TRBD1 | TRBJ1-2
CASSFNRDTEAFF | TRBV27 | - | TRBJ1-1
CASSFRTSGSPDTQYF | TRBV7-8 | TRBD2 | TRBJ2-3
CASSIQGIDGYTF | TRBV19 | - | TRBJ1-2
CASRLLNSGNTIYF | TRBV11-2 | - | TRBJ1-3
CASSQQVTGELFF | TRBV6-5 | - | TRBJ2-2
CASSIPGQGLGEKLFF | TRBV28 | TRBD1 | TRBJ1-4
CASSMVGGRAVGELFF | TRBV19 | TRBD2 | TRBJ2-2
CASSEGSSEYYEQYF | TRBV6-1 | - | TRBJ2-7
CASSYPLNPLVSYF | TRBV6-2/TRBV6-3 | - | TRBJ2-4
CASSENYGYTF | TRBV9 | - | TRBJ1-2
CASSQIRGGPMNTEAFF | TRBV23-1 | - | TRBJ1-1
CASSFPGTRGTDTQYF | TRBV27 | TRBD2 | TRBJ2-3
CASSSYWTENTEAFF | TRBV28 | - | TRBJ1-1
CASSLSGPQYEQYF | TRBV27 | - | TRBJ2-7
CASSNYRDTGELFF | TRBV6-5 | - | TRBJ2-2
CASSLVAGTYEQYF | TRBV7-2 | TRBD2 | TRBJ2-7
CAISGGVSGNTEAFF | TRBV10-3 | - | TRBJ1-1